A selection of T cell receptor beta chains follows, all from one sample in a study of a mutant IDH1 vaccine in newly diagnosed glioma. Repertoires were generated with immunoSEQ multiplex PCR, while TCRdb's copy carries only in-frame clones and drops some. The sample includes about 36,000 clones, around 78% of them seen just once. The sequencing used PBMCs, collected from a glioma patient treated with radiotherapy, temozolomide or both. The source is a middle-aged man with glioma. Some clones in this sample may be carry-over from other donors' samples. The CDR3 runs from the conserved cysteine through the conserved F or W. The D gene is left open where the match is weak. Size tells how often a clone was seen (once, few, many) or the class of an expanded clone, and some rows leave it out.

j_call	clone_size	v_call	d_call	cdr3_aa	cdr3_nt
TRBJ2-7	-	TRBV9	-	CASSVGQASYEQYF	TGTGCCAGCAGCGTAGGCCAGGCGTCCTACGAGCAGTACTTC
TRBJ2-5	-	TRBV7-2	-	CASSLLGPQETQYF	TGTGCCAGCAGCTTACTGGGACCCCAAGAGACCCAGTACTTC
TRBJ1-1	-	TRBV10-3	-	CAISEGLNTEAFF	TGTGCCATCAGTGAGGGGCTGAACACTGAAGCTTTCTTT
TRBJ1-5	-	TRBV10-3	-	CAIRDQGDNQPQHF	TGTGCCATCAGGGATCAAGGGGACAATCAGCCCCAGCATTTT
TRBJ2-3	medium-sized	TRBV29-1	-	CSGVQMGDTQYF	TGCAGCGGCGTGCAAATGGGAGATACGCAGTATTTT
TRBJ2-1	few	TRBV19	TRBD2	CASSSQPGLAWNEQFF	TGTGCCAGTAGCTCTCAACCGGGACTAGCGTGGAATGAGCAGTTCTTC
TRBJ2-7	-	TRBV4-3	-	CASSQGEASEQYF	TGCGCCAGCAGCCAAGGGGAGGCGAGCGAGCAGTACTTC
TRBJ2-5	-	TRBV2	-	CASSDPRDQWTQYF	TGTGCCAGCAGTGACCCACGGGATCAATGGACCCAGTACTTC
TRBJ1-4	-	TRBV5-1	-	CASSLEGERGKLFF	TGCGCCAGCAGCTTGGAAGGGGAGCGCGGAAAACTGTTTTTT
TRBJ1-2	few	TRBV7-3	TRBD1	CASSRDSGYGYTF	TGTGCCAGCAGCAGGGACAGCGGATATGGCTACACCTTC
TRBJ2-7	-	TRBV4-3	TRBD1	CASSQDLGQSYEQYF	TGCGCCAGCAGCCAAGACCTGGGACAGTCCTACGAGCAGTACTTC
TRBJ1-2	-	TRBV29-1	-	CSVALTANYGYTF	TGCAGCGTTGCGCTTACAGCTAACTATGGCTACACCTTC
TRBJ1-5	-	TRBV6-1	-	CASRVSGVGQPQHF	TGTGCCAGCAGGGTATCAGGGGTTGGTCAGCCCCAGCATTTT
TRBJ1-5	-	TRBV5-8	-	CASSYGPEVEHF	TGTGCCAGCAGCTATGGACCCGAAGTAGAGCATTTT
TRBJ1-2	few	TRBV5-4	TRBD1	CASSPLDRGHGYTF	TGTGCCAGCAGCCCTCTCGACAGGGGGCATGGCTACACCTTC
TRBJ2-7	once	TRBV25-1	TRBD1	CASSEGTAREQYF	TGTGCCAGCAGTGAAGGGACAGCCCGCGAGCAGTACTTC
TRBJ2-7	-	TRBV5-6	-	CASNSGAYEQYF	TGTGCCAGTAACTCGGGGGCCTACGAGCAGTACTTC
TRBJ2-2	-	TRBV9	-	CASSLNLRGSTGELFF	TGTGCCAGCAGCCTCAACTTGAGGGGATCCACCGGGGAGCTGTTTTTT
TRBJ1-1	-	TRBV5-1	TRBD1	CASSLGDRGQNTEAFF	TGCGCCAGCAGCTTGGGAGACAGGGGGCAGAACACTGAAGCTTTCTTT
TRBJ2-1	-	TRBV6-4	TRBD1	CASGQGGEQFF	TGTGCCAGCGGACAGGGAGGTGAGCAGTTCTTC
TRBJ1-4	medium-sized	TRBV15	TRBD1	CATSTGGATGDEKLFF	TGTGCCACCAGCACTGGGGGGGCTACAGGGGATGAAAAACTGTTTTTT
TRBJ1-6	-	TRBV6-5	-	CASSYSTSGANSPLHF	TGTGCCAGCAGTTACTCGACTTCTGGGGCTAATTCACCCCTCCACTTT
TRBJ2-5	-	TRBV25-1	-	CASSDTQLHETQYF	TGTGCCAGCAGTGATACGCAGCTACACGAGACCCAGTACTTC
TRBJ1-3	-	TRBV5-1	-	CASSLVGTGANGNTIYF	TGCGCCAGCAGCTTGGTTGGTACGGGGGCGAATGGAAACACCATATATTTT
TRBJ2-1	-	TRBV4-3	TRBD2	CASSQDFGGGWNEQFF	TGCGCCAGCAGCCAAGATTTCGGGGGGGGCTGGAATGAGCAGTTCTTC